This entry features one TCR beta chain sequence. Enrolled during active infection, Seattle patients were then followed longitudinally. This entry comes from a study of blood T cell repertoires in COVID-19. Study as a whole: PBMCs, B-cell-depleted T cells, or T cells were the source of the cDNA or gDNA that made up the material.

Authors' analysis steps: Reference gene primer amplification yielded estimated nucleated cell counts. The table came from immunoSEQ multiplex PCR; TCRdb's copy has only in-frame clones and leaves some out. V and J calls and clone size are as listed in that table; D and trimming were resolved from the DNA. The sample lists 50,000 to 80,000 clones, over 65% seen once, with approximately 14% in the top ten. The V end lost 0 bases, the J end lost 5 bases, and 12 bases lay between the germline ends. This CDR3 comprises 15 residues. Germline CDR1 LNHNV, CDR2 YYDKDF (reference sequence). J is TRBJ2-3 and V is TRBV15; TRBD2 might be the D (6 bases). The receptor comes from a man in his 60s with COVID-19, enrolled during active disease. Sequenced: peripheral blood. The DNA of the CDR3 is TGTGCCACCAGCAGAGAGGGCGGGGTAGGAGATACGCAGTATTTT. Protein sequence: CATSREGGVGDTQYF.